Listed here are 22 T cell receptor beta chains from one sample, sequenced in a study of blood T cell repertoires in COVID-19. The repertoire was sequenced with immunoSEQ multiplex PCR; TCRdb's copy has only in-frame clones and lacks some. The sample shows around 320,000 clones, around 90% of them seen only once. Sequencing was carried out using peripheral blood. Receptor source: a man younger than 35 with active or convalescent COVID-19.

V and J are TRBV6-5 and TRBJ2-3; 7 nucleotides match TRBD1. Per the germline V gene, CDR1 is MNHEY and CDR2 is SVGAGI. The CDR3 extends over 12 amino acids. Trimming removed 6 bases from V and 9 bases from J; junction bases left unmatched: 6. The DNA of the CDR3 is TGTGCCAGCAGCCGGACAGGCCGCACGCAGTATTTT. It yields the protein CASSRTGRTQYF.

The rearrangement uses TRBV28 and TRBJ2-1; TRBD2 aligns across 11 bases. The CDR3 spans 16 residues. Germline CDR1 and CDR2: MDHEN and SYDVKM. Trimming at V came to 5 bases and at J to 5 bases, leaving 8 bases not matched to a gene. This chain's CDR3 is CASSATTSGTHNEQFF. For the CDR3, the DNA is TGTGCCAGCAGTGCCACGACTAGCGGGACCCACAATGAGCAGTTCTTC.

V and J are TRBV11-2 and TRBJ2-5; D might be TRBD1 (5 bases). The V end lost 6 bases, the J end lost 4 bases, and 9 bases lay between the germline ends. Germline CDR1 SGHAT, CDR2 FQNNGV. This CDR3 is 12 amino acids long. As DNA, the CDR3 is TGTGCCAGCAGTCCAGGGTCAGAGACCCAGTACTTC. It codes for CASSPGSETQYF. Supplemented by reference TRBV11-2 and TRBJ2-5, the full variable domain reads EAGVAQSPRYKIIEKRQSVAFWCNPISGHATLYWYQQILGQGPKLLIQFQNNGVVDDSQLPKDRFSAERLKGVDSTLKIQPAKLEDSAVYLCASSPGSETQYFGPGTRLLVL.

The rearrangement links TRBV25-1 to TRBJ1-1; 7 nucleotides line up with TRBD1. Germline CDR1 reads MGHDK; CDR2 reads SYGVNS. This CDR3 has 13 amino acids. Unmatched junction bases numbered 10, after V lost 10 bases and J lost 5 bases. The CDR3 sequence is CATVDRVGTEAFF. In DNA form, the CDR3 reads TGTGCCACCGTAGACAGGGTTGGGACTGAAGCTTTCTTT. Full variable domain (rest looked up from reference TRBV25-1 and TRBJ1-1): EADIYQTPRYLVIGTGKKITLECSQTMGHDKMYWYQQDPGMELHLIHYSYGVNSTEKGDLSSESTVSRIRTEHFPLTLESARPSHTSQYLCATVDRVGTEAFFGQGTRLTVV.

The chain joins TRBV9 to TRBJ2-1, with a tentative D call TRBD2 (6 bases). The CDR3 has 16 residues. The germline V gene has CDR1 SGDLS and CDR2 YYNGEE. V lost 3 bases and J lost 0, with 13 bases in between. The CDR3 coding sequence is TGTGCCAGCAGCGCGCGGGGCTTAAGCTCCTACAATGAGCAGTTCTTC. It encodes CASSARGLSSYNEQFF.

The chain carries TRBV18 and TRBJ2-5; TRBD2 matches 11 bases. Germline CDR1 and CDR2: KGHSH and LQKENI. V trimming: 3 bases; J trimming: 1 base; junction bases outside the gene matches: 4. The length of the CDR3 is 16 residues. The CDR3: CASSPRLAGLQETQYF. The CDR3 DNA reads TGTGCCAGCTCACCCCGACTAGCGGGACTCCAAGAGACCCAGTACTTC. Together with reference TRBV18 and TRBJ2-5, the CDR3 gives the full variable domain: NAGVMQNPRHLVRRRGQEARLRCSPMKGHSHVYWYRQLPEEGLKFMVYLQKENIIDESGMPKERFSAEFPKEGPSILRIQQVVRGDSAAYFCASSPRLAGLQETQYFGPGTRLLVL.

CDR3 sequence reads: CASSLDGAYNEQFF. CDR3 bases: TGTGCCAGCAGCCTAGATGGAGCCTACAATGAGCAGTTCTTC. This chain joins TRBV7-2 and TRBJ2-1; D gene unclear. Deletions cut 5 bases from V and 2 bases from J, with 10 bases between. The germline gives CDR1 SGHTA, CDR2 FQGNSA. The CDR3 has 14 amino acids.

The chain has TRBV27 and TRBJ1-4, with 7 positions matching TRBD1. Per germline, CDR1 MNHEY and CDR2 SMNVEV (reference sequence). The J segment lost 3 bases and the V segment lost 1 base, leaving 5 bases of the junction unmatched. The CDR3 totals 16 residues. CDR3 DNA sequence: TGTGCCAGCAGTTTATTCGGGACAGTCCCTAATGAAAAACTGTTTTTT. The encoded protein is CASSLFGTVPNEKLFF.

The CDR3 loop reads CASSGSASTDTQYF. The CDR3 DNA reads TGTGCCAGCAGCGGGAGTGCTAGCACAGATACGCAGTATTTT. V gene TRBV9 combines with J gene TRBJ2-3, with D hard to call. Deletions cut 3 bases from V and 0 bases from J, with 8 bases between. CDR1 SGDLS and CDR2 YYNGEE come from the germline V gene. The CDR3 is 14 residues long.

This chain joins TRBV9 and TRBJ2-1; 12 bases are shared with TRBD2. In germline, CDR1 is SGDLS, CDR2 YYNGEE. V gave up 3 bases and J gave up 10 bases; unmatched junction bases: 20. The length of the CDR3 is 19 residues. The CDR3 loop is CASSAPKGTSGSGGSEQFF. CDR3 nucleotide sequence: TGTGCCAGCAGCGCCCCTAAAGGGACTAGCGGGTCGGGGGGCTCGGAGCAGTTCTTC.

The V call is TRBV2, the J call TRBJ2-1; 8 nucleotides align to TRBD2. CDR1 is SNHLY and CDR2 is FYNNEI in the germline V gene. This CDR3 has 15 residues. Trimming cost V 6 bases and J 2 bases; bases outside gene matches: 6. CDR3 sequence: CASRDRLAPYNEQFF. CDR3 bases: TGTGCCAGCAGGGATAGACTAGCGCCCTACAATGAGCAGTTCTTC.

V usage is TRBV2 and J usage is TRBJ2-2; no reliable D call. The germline V gene has CDR1 SNHLY and CDR2 FYNNEI. The CDR3 has 12 amino acids. V gave up 5 bases and J gave up 5 bases, with 6 bases separating them. CDR3 sequence (DNA): TGTGCCAGCAGTCTAAATACCGGGGAGCTGTTTTTT. Protein product: CASSLNTGELFF. The full variable domain, its missing parts supplied by reference TRBV2 and TRBJ2-2, is EPEVTQTPSHQVTQMGQEVILRCVPISNHLYFYWYRQILGQKVEFLVSFYNNEISEKSEIFDDQFSVERPDGSNFTLKIRSTKLEDSAMYFCASSLNTGELFFGEGSRLTVL.

This clone has just one count. This chain links TRBV11-2 with TRBJ2-1; TRBD2 matches 11 bases. V shed 2 bases, J shed 7 bases, and the junction held 16 bases outside the gene matches. This CDR3 contains 19 residues. Germline V gene data show CDR1 as SGHAT and CDR2 as FQNNGV. CDR3 loop: CASSLPGLADTKSQNEQFF. As DNA, the CDR3 is TGTGCCAGCAGCTTACCGGGACTAGCGGATACTAAATCCCAGAATGAGCAGTTCTTC. The full variable domain, completed using reference TRBV11-2 and TRBJ2-1, is EAGVAQSPRYKIIEKRQSVAFWCNPISGHATLYWYQQILGQGPKLLIQFQNNGVVDDSQLPKDRFSAERLKGVDSTLKIQPAKLEDSAVYLCASSLPGLADTKSQNEQFFGPGTRLTVL.

In its sample, this clone was seen a few times. This chain uses TRBV28 with TRBJ1-6; 10 nucleotides align to TRBD1. Germline V gives CDR1 MDHEN, CDR2 SYDVKM. The V gene end was trimmed by 7 bases and the J gene end by 9 bases; junction bases not matched to a gene: 6. The CDR3 runs 14 residues. CDR3 DNA sequence: TGTGCCAGCAACTCAGACAGGGGGCTTTCACCCCTCCACTTT. Protein product: CASNSDRGLSPLHF.

This clone was seen just once. The chain recombines TRBV7-6 with TRBJ2-3, with TRBD2 identical over 9 bases. CDR3 length equals 17 residues. Germline V lookup: CDR1 SGHVS, CDR2 FNYEAQ. Unmatched junction bases numbered 10, after V lost 0 bases and J lost 6 bases. The CDR3 is CASSLAMREGPADTQYF. CDR3 nucleotide sequence: TGTGCCAGCAGCTTAGCGATGCGGGAGGGCCCCGCGGATACGCAGTATTTT.

The V and J genes are TRBV18 and TRBJ2-7; 10 nucleotides align to TRBD2. The J segment lost 2 bases and the V segment lost 3 bases, leaving 4 bases of the junction unmatched. The germline gives CDR1 KGHSH, CDR2 LQKENI. The CDR3 runs 15 residues. The CDR3 loop is CASSPVAGGTYEQYF. The CDR3 nucleotides are TGTGCCAGCTCACCGGTAGCGGGGGGAACCTACGAGCAGTACTTC. The variable domain in full, with the rest retrieved from reference TRBV18 and TRBJ2-7, is NAGVMQNPRHLVRRRGQEARLRCSPMKGHSHVYWYRQLPEEGLKFMVYLQKENIIDESGMPKERFSAEFPKEGPSILRIQQVVRGDSAAYFCASSPVAGGTYEQYFGPGTRLTVT.

The chain links TRBV15 to TRBJ2-5, with 7 bases lining up with TRBD1. In germline, CDR1 is LNHNV, CDR2 YYDKDF (reference sequence). With V trimmed by 4 bases and J by 1 base, 6 bases remained unmatched. The CDR3 is 15 residues long. The CDR3 reads CATSMGQYLQETQYF. The CDR3 bases are TGTGCCACCAGCATGGGACAGTATCTCCAAGAGACCCAGTACTTC.

The CDR3: CASSWGLADPGELFF. For the CDR3, the DNA is TGTGCCAGCAGTTGGGGACTAGCGGATCCCGGGGAGCTGTTTTTT. The genes are TRBV27 and TRBJ2-2; 11 positions agree with TRBD2. In germline, CDR1 is MNHEY, CDR2 SMNVEV (reference sequence). After removal of 4 bases from V and 6 bases from J, the junction contained 4 bases not matched to a gene. The CDR3 has 15 residues.

This clone was detected only a few times. The J gene is TRBJ1-1, the V gene TRBV7-2; 7 bases align to TRBD1. V dropped 5 bases and J dropped 1; count of bases not matched to a gene: 4. Germline CDR1 reads SGHTA; CDR2 reads FQGNSA. The CDR3 loop spans 14 amino acids. CDR3 nucleotides: TGTGCCAGCAGCCGGACAGGCGGGAACACTGAAGCTTTCTTT. Protein product: CASSRTGGNTEAFF.

V usage is TRBV7-2 and J usage is TRBJ1-2; D is uncertain. Trimming stripped 5 bases from V and 5 bases from J, with 18 bases between. Germline-derived CDR1 and CDR2 are SGHTA and FQGNSA. CDR3 length: 15 residues. Here the CDR3 reads CASSTRTGETYGYTF. DNA of the CDR3: TGTGCCAGCAGCACCCGGACCGGGGAAACGTATGGCTACACCTTC.

The CDR3, as DNA: TGTGCCAGCAGTTACGAGGCCCTAAGCACAGATACGCAGTATTTT. Encoded protein: CASSYEALSTDTQYF. The chain joins TRBV6-2 or TRBV6-3 to TRBJ2-3, with unresolved D. CDR1 is MNHEY and CDR2 is SVGEGT in the germline V gene. This CDR3 has 15 residues. Trimming stripped 2 bases from V and 0 bases from J, with 9 bases between.

V gene TRBV29-1 combines with J gene TRBJ2-1; 7 bases align to TRBD1. The CDR3 has 11 amino acids. CDR1 is SQVTM, CDR2 ANQGSEA, per germline. V shed 7 bases, J shed 7 bases, and the junction held 4 bases outside the gene matches. The CDR3 sequence is CSAGTANEQFF. CDR3 coding DNA: TGCAGCGCCGGGACAGCAAATGAGCAGTTCTTC.